The 26 T cell receptor beta chains below all came from one sample that was sequenced in a study of T cell responses to AZD1222 COVID-19 vaccine. Profiling relied on immunoSEQ multiplex PCR, and the TCRdb table lists in-frame clones only, not all of them. The table has roughly 120,000 clones, under 90% seen once. The specimen comprised peripheral blood, sampled on day 0 of AZD1222 vaccination. All receptors derive from an adult in good health.

This clone has only one observation. The chain employs TRBV2 and TRBJ1-1; no reliable D call. This CDR3 is built from 13 residues. Germline CDR1 is SNHLY and CDR2 is FYNNEI. V shed 2 bases and J shed 4 bases, with 8 bases lying between them. The CDR3 nucleotides are TGTGCCAGCAGTGAACTGCAGTCCACTGAAGCTTTCTTT. Encoded protein: CASSELQSTEAFF.

The rearrangement uses TRBV12-3 or TRBV12-4 and TRBJ1-2; D is ambiguous. This CDR3 spans 13 amino acids. V was shortened by 5 bases and J by 8 bases, with 15 bases between the two germline ends. CDR3 nucleotides: TGTGCCAGCAGTCCCCCCGGGTCGTCGGGCTACACCTTC. Its translation: CASSPPGSSGYTF.

The chain couples TRBV2 to TRBJ1-6; D unclear. The CDR3 spans 14 residues. CDR1 and CDR2 (germline): SNHLY, FYNNEI. Trimming took off 9 bases at V and 5 bases at J, with 14 bases between the two ends. CDR3 protein: CARKVPGHNSPLHF. Written as DNA, the CDR3 is TGTGCCAGGAAAGTCCCCGGACATAATTCACCCCTCCACTTT. The complete variable domain, with remaining parts taken from reference TRBV2 and TRBJ1-6, reads EPEVTQTPSHQVTQMGQEVILRCVPISNHLYFYWYRQILGQKVEFLVSFYNNEISEKSEIFDDQFSVERPDGSNFTLKIRSTKLEDSAMYFCARKVPGHNSPLHFGNGTRLTVT.

The chain links TRBV12-3 or TRBV12-4 to TRBJ1-1, with TRBD1 as a possible D gene (6 bases). The CDR3 is 13 residues long. Trimming stripped 7 bases from V and 1 base from J, with 10 bases between. For the CDR3, the DNA is TGTGCCAGCATGGGGACACCGAACACTGAAGCTTTCTTT. This encodes CASMGTPNTEAFF.

The gene calls are TRBV20-1 and TRBJ1-2; D not certain. The CDR3 contains 11 residues. V lost 6 bases, J lost 6 bases, and 11 bases lay in between. CDR1 is DFQATT, CDR2 SNEGSKA, per germline (reference sequence). Written as DNA, the CDR3 is TGCAGTGCCCAGGCAGGAGATGGCTACACCTTC. Translated: CSAQAGDGYTF.

The chain joins TRBV15 to TRBJ2-3, with D possibly matching TRBD1 (5 bases). The germline V gene encodes CDR1 LNHNV and CDR2 YYDKDF (reference sequence). Trimming removed 5 bases at V and 1 base at J, with 16 bases between. The CDR3 runs 16 residues. This CDR3 is CATSAPLGAGTDTQYF. In nucleotides, the CDR3 is TGTGCCACCAGCGCCCCGCTTGGGGCAGGCACAGATACGCAGTATTTT.

This chain connects TRBV5-1 to TRBJ2-4, with D uncertain. The CDR3 is made up of 14 amino acids. Between the trimmed V and J ends, which lost 0 bases and 0 bases, there was a span of 4 bases. Germline V gene lookup returns CDR1 SGHRS and CDR2 YFSETQ. The CDR3 nucleotides are TGCGCCAGCAGCTTGGGTGTAGCCAAAAACATTCAGTACTTC. Its protein product is CASSLGVAKNIQYF.

V gene TRBV11-3 combines with J gene TRBJ2-1; 13 bases agree with TRBD2. Germline V CDR1 and CDR2: SGHNT, YENEEA. The V gene end was trimmed by 5 bases and the J gene end by 8 bases; junction bases not matched to a gene: 6. This CDR3 has 15 amino acids. The CDR3 DNA follows: TGTGCCAGCAGCCGACTAGCGGGAGGCGGCTATGAGCAGTTCTTC. Its protein is CASSRLAGGGYEQFF. Drawing the rest from reference TRBV11-3 and TRBJ2-1, the complete variable domain is EAGVVQSPRYKIIEKKQPVAFWCNPISGHNTLYWYLQNLGQGPELLIRYENEEAVDDSQLPKDRFSAERLKGVDSTLKIQPAELGDSAVYLCASSRLAGGGYEQFFGPGTRLTVL.

This clone was counted a few times. The chain is built from TRBV2 and TRBJ1-6; 9 bases are shared with TRBD1. The CDR3 totals 15 residues. The germline CDR1 and CDR2 sequences are SNHLY and FYNNEI. J gave up 10 bases and V 4 bases, and 8 bases lay outside the gene matches. The chain's CDR3 is CASSVGQGQRSPLHF. For the CDR3, the DNA is TGTGCCAGCAGTGTCGGACAGGGGCAACGATCACCCCTCCACTTT.

The gene calls are TRBV7-2 and TRBJ1-2, with D possibly TRBD1 on 5 matching bases. This CDR3 is 13 amino acids long. From germline, CDR1 is SGHTA and CDR2 FQGNSA. The ends were cut back, 7 bases at V and 4 bases at J, with 13 bases in the middle. The CDR3 DNA follows: TGTGCCAGCACCGCCGACAGACTCTATGGCTACACCTTC. It yields the protein CASTADRLYGYTF.

The rearrangement uses TRBV27 and TRBJ2-7; TRBD2 matches 7 bases. The length of the CDR3 is 12 residues. Germline V lookup: CDR1 MNHEY, CDR2 SMNVEV (reference sequence). V shed 10 bases and J 4 bases; nucleotides not matched to a gene: 7. The CDR3 protein is CAIMRERYEQYF. CDR3 bases: TGTGCCATTATGCGGGAGCGGTACGAGCAGTACTTC.

J is TRBJ1-5 and V is TRBV24-1; D unresolved. The CDR3 consists of 13 residues. V was shortened by 0 bases and J by 9 bases, with 8 bases between the two germline ends. CDR1 and CDR2 from the germline V gene are KGHDR and SFDVKD. The CDR3 loop reads CATSDLEFGPQHF. The DNA of the CDR3 is TGTGCCACCAGTGATTTGGAGTTCGGGCCCCAGCATTTT.

V gene TRBV5-8 combines with J gene TRBJ1-3; tentatively, D is TRBD1 (6 bases). CDR1 is SGHTS, CDR2 YDEGEE, per germline. Between the trimmed V and J ends, which lost 0 bases and 4 bases, there was a span of 8 bases. The CDR3 spans 14 residues. DNA for the CDR3: TGTGCCAGCAGCTTGGCGACAGGCGGAAACACCATATATTTT. Translated: CASSLATGGNTIYF.

This rearrangement joins TRBV6-2 or TRBV6-3 to TRBJ2-1; D gene uncertain. From germline, CDR1 is MNHEY and CDR2 SVGEGT. The CDR3 has 13 amino acids. Trimming removed 2 bases at V and 4 bases at J, with 6 bases between. The CDR3 DNA follows: TGTGCCAGCAGTTACCTGTCGTACAATGAGCAGTTCTTC. Translated, it gives CASSYLSYNEQFF.

This chain joins TRBV19 and TRBJ1-3, with unresolved D. Trimming left V 2 bases short and J 0 bases short, with 8 bases between. Per the germline V gene, CDR1 is LNHDA and CDR2 is SQIVND (reference sequence). The CDR3 loop spans 15 amino acids. The CDR3 protein is CASSIFTSSGNTIYF. The CDR3 nucleotides read TGTGCCAGTAGTATATTCACTTCCTCTGGAAACACCATATATTTT. The entire variable domain, with the rest obtained from reference TRBV19 and TRBJ1-3, is as follows: DGGITQSPKYLFRKEGQNVTLSCEQNLNHDAMYWYRQDPGQGLRLIYYSQIVNDFQKGDIAEGYSVSREKKESFPLTVTSAQKNPTAFYLCASSIFTSSGNTIYFGEGSWLTVV.

The chain recombines TRBV10-3 with TRBJ1-6; 8 bases agree with TRBD1. In germline, CDR1 is ENHRY, CDR2 SYGVKD. V lost 0 bases, J lost 6 bases, and 7 bases stayed unmatched. This CDR3 is 17 amino acids long. The CDR3 nucleotides are TGTGCCATCAGTGAGTCCGGACAGGGTTCGTTTAATTCACCCCTCCACTTT. Residues: CAISESGQGSFNSPLHF.

This clone has more than one count but fewer than ten. The CDR3 DNA reads as TGTGCCATCAGTGACTCTCTAAGTGATCGTGGTAGCTACGAGCAGTACTTC. It is translated as CAISDSLSDRGSYEQYF. The chain links TRBV10-3 to TRBJ2-7; D remains ambiguous. CDR3 length: 17 amino acids. Germline V CDR1 and CDR2: ENHRY, SYGVKD. Trimming shortened V by 3 bases and J by 3 bases, and 21 bases separated the two germline ends.

This chain links TRBV30 with TRBJ2-1; 7 bases line up with TRBD2. The CDR3 sequence is 15 residues long. Germline V gives CDR1 GTSNPN, CDR2 SVGIG (reference sequence). The V and J ends lost 1 base and 5 bases, in that order; junction bases with no gene match: 8. For the CDR3, the DNA is TGTGCCTGGAGTGGGGACTACCACTATAACAATGAGCAGTTCTTC. This sequence encodes CAWSGDYHYNNEQFF.

This clone has only one observation. V usage is TRBV6-1 and J usage is TRBJ1-3; maybe TRBD1 (6 bases). The CDR3 has 15 amino acids. V was cut by 2 bases and J by 2 bases, with 10 bases left in between. CDR1 is MNHNS, CDR2 SASEGT, per germline. This CDR3 reads CASSEYTGTGNTIYF. The CDR3 DNA is TGTGCCAGCAGTGAATATACAGGGACTGGAAACACCATATATTTT.

The chain links TRBV7-2 to TRBJ2-7, with D maybe TRBD2 (5 bases). The germline CDR1 and CDR2 sequences are SGHTA and FQGNSA. V was shortened by 5 bases and J by 6 bases, with 17 bases between the two germline ends. The CDR3 sequence is 14 residues long. The CDR3 nucleotides are TGTGCCAGCAGCGTGGACTCTATGGTCCGCGAGCAGTACTTC. Translated, it gives CASSVDSMVREQYF.

The chain combines TRBV28 with TRBJ2-2; TRBD2 matches 7 bases. The junction had 10 bases not matched to a gene; V was cut back by 6 bases and J by 3 bases. The CDR3 is 16 amino acids. Germline lookup yields CDR1 MDHEN and CDR2 SYDVKM. Here the CDR3 reads CASSHPGGIYTGELFF. In DNA, the CDR3 is TGTGCCAGCAGCCACCCGGGGGGAATTTACACCGGGGAGCTGTTTTTT.

The chain recombines TRBV18 with TRBJ1-2, with TRBD1 matching 10 bases. This CDR3 is 17 amino acids long. Germline values: CDR1 KGHSH, CDR2 LQKENI. V was clipped by 3 bases and J by 7 bases; unmatched bases: 14. The CDR3: CASSPTSPGQGWSGYTF. The CDR3 DNA follows: TGTGCCAGCTCACCGACAAGTCCGGGACAGGGGTGGAGTGGCTACACCTTC.

The rearrangement joins TRBV24-1 to TRBJ2-7, with D possibly being TRBD2 (7 bases). Germline V gene lookup returns CDR1 KGHDR and CDR2 SFDVKD. This CDR3 has 14 amino acids. Trimming stripped 1 base from V and 6 bases from J, with 12 bases between. In nucleotides, the CDR3 is TGTGCCACCAGTGATTTACAGGGAGGGAGCGAGCAGTACTTC. Protein: CATSDLQGGSEQYF.

This clone was detected once. The chain couples TRBV6-1 to TRBJ2-3; a possible D gene is TRBD1 (5 bases). V gave up 6 bases and J gave up 0 bases, with 10 bases separating them. Germline-derived CDR1 and CDR2 are MNHNS and SASEGT. This CDR3 comprises 14 residues. The CDR3 DNA is TGTGCCAGCAGGCACTCAGGGAGCACAGATACGCAGTATTTT. Its translation: CASRHSGSTDTQYF.

The J gene is TRBJ1-2, the V gene TRBV28; D not resolved. The V gene lost 6 bases and the J gene lost 4 bases, with 18 bases spanning the gap. The CDR3 is 15 amino acids. Germline V gene lookup returns CDR1 MDHEN and CDR2 SYDVKM. DNA for the CDR3: TGTGCCAGCAGCGCTCCGGGAAACACTGGCTATGGCTACACCTTC. It specifies CASSAPGNTGYGYTF.

V gene TRBV5-4 combines with J gene TRBJ2-1; the match to TRBD1 covers 8 bases. The CDR3 spans 16 residues. Germline CDR1 reads SGHNT; CDR2 reads YYREEE (reference sequence). Trimming took 4 bases from V and 1 from J; bases not matched to a gene: 7. DNA of the CDR3: TGTGCCAGCAGCGAAGGACAGGGCCTTTCCTACAATGAGCAGTTCTTC. Protein sequence: CASSEGQGLSYNEQFF.